This T cell receptor beta chain derives from a study of T cells after posttransplantation cyclophosphamide. Study results and caveats: Tissue-infiltrating T cells from skin or gut overlapped little with blood T cells. Recipient CMV seropositivity and CMV reactivation strongly tracked TRB clonality. Later blood repertoires were often dominated by clones from the donor CD8+ memory compartment.

Cyclophosphamide on days +3 and +4 followed busulfan-fludarabine conditioning and a marrow graft. The V and J ends lost 4 bases and 2 bases respectively, with 18 bases between them. Germline V gene lookup returns CDR1 MRHNA and CDR2 SNTAGT. The CDR3 contains 16 residues. The sample holds many counts of this clone. Its antigen is undetermined. Assay: immunoSEQ multiplex PCR; the TCRdb copy retains only in-frame clones and omits some. The profile covers under 20,000 clones, none occurring a single time. Sample: PBMCs, taken after allogeneic stem cell transplant with posttransplant cyclophosphamide. The gene calls are TRBV6-4 and TRBJ2-7, with D uncertain. The source is a female patient in her thirties or forties who received an allogeneic stem cell transplant from a related donor, was CMV-positive, and had no GVHD. Some of the T cells may derive from the graft donor. For the CDR3, the DNA is TGTGCCAGCAGTGGGAAGGAGCTTTCACCCCCCTACGAGCAGTACTTC. Translation: CASSGKELSPPYEQYF.